The TCR beta chain under discussion was sequenced for a study of cytomegalovirus exposure and HLA in healthy donors. Per the germline V gene, CDR1 is LGHNT and CDR2 is FRNRAP. This CDR3 has 15 amino acids. V lost 2 bases to trimming and J lost 4 bases, with 14 bases between them. Sequencing used immunoSEQ multiplex PCR; TCRdb keeps in-frame clones, though not all of them. Among approximately 200,000 clones listed, 80% to 95% were seen once. This clone appeared once. The antigen is unknown. General observations from the study: Specificity of three CMV-associated chains for CMV antigens was verified in vitro. According to the study, about 180 TCR beta chains were cytomegalovirus-associated.

The receptor was derived from a woman under 30 in good health and CMV-seronegative. The specimen was PBMCs. This chain uses TRBV12-5 with TRBJ1-2, with D possibly TRBD1 on 6 matching bases. The CDR3 bases are TGTGCTAGTGGTTTGCCAGGGACACGGGGCTATGGCTACACCTTC. Translated, it gives CASGLPGTRGYGYTF.